This T cell receptor beta chain was recovered during a study of CD8 T cells in ankylosing spondylitis. Trimming took off 4 bases at V and 7 bases at J, with 17 bases between the two ends. Germline V lookup: CDR1 LGHDT, CDR2 YNNKEL (reference sequence). The CDR3 has 15 residues. Generation of TCR beta libraries employed quantitative 5'-RACE incorporating molecular barcodes. TCRdb reanalysed the 5' RACE reads using MiXCR and keeps one entry per CDR3 protein. This table holds 100,000 to 150,000 distinct CDR3 sequences, roughly 6.6% found once. This clonotype showed up many times. The receptor's source is a male donor with ankylosing spondylitis or in good health (not recorded which). The V gene is TRBV3-1, the J gene TRBJ1-5; perhaps TRBD1 as D (5 bases). The specimen was blood, either unsorted or a sorted T cell fraction (not recorded which). The CDR3 loop reads CASSPQDFQGQPQHF. The CDR3 DNA sequence: TGTGCCAGCAGCCCCCAGGATTTCCAGGGCCAGCCCCAGCATTTT.